The TCR beta chain described here comes from a study of blood T cell repertoires in COVID-19. Background on the study: Researchers got acute and convalescent COVID-19 samples from the United States, Italy and Spain. T cells, B-cell-depleted T cells, or PBMCs provided the cDNA or gDNA that served as material.

This clone was seen once. Germline CDR1 is SGHNT and CDR2 is YYREEE (reference sequence). This CDR3 spans 14 amino acids. J was trimmed by 2 bases and V by 5 bases; bases with no gene match: 5. TCRdb's table, derived via immunoSEQ multiplex PCR, lists solely in-frame clones and lacks some. Of roughly 180,000 clones in the sample, approximately 89% are singletons; the top ten hold approximately 8.9%. The sequence came from a woman aged 60-70 years with acute or convalescent COVID-19. Sequenced material: peripheral blood. The chain recombines TRBV5-4 with TRBJ1-1, with TRBD1 matching over 8 bases. CDR3 amino acids: CASSWTGINTEAFF. Written as DNA, the CDR3 is TGTGCCAGCAGTTGGACAGGGATTAACACTGAAGCTTTCTTT. The full variable domain, rest sourced from reference TRBV5-4 and TRBJ1-1, is ETGVTQSPTHLIKTRGQQVTLRCSSQSGHNTVSWYQQALGQGPQFIFQYYREEENGRGNFPPRFSGLQFPNYSSELNVNALELDDSALYLCASSWTGINTEAFFGQGTRLTVV.